The 5 T cell receptor beta chains below were found in one sample sequenced in a study of Graves' ophthalmopathy and Graves' hyperthyroidism. Amplifying from RNA transcripts, the study obtained TCR beta CDR3 regions. An opening RT-PCR round employed HTBI primers and preceded a second-round multiplex PCR. MiXCR, applied by TCRdb to the multiplex PCR reads, yields one record per CDR3 protein. Here the sample spans 500,000 to 600,000 distinct CDR3 sequences, 35% to 40% being singletons. Sequencing input: peripheral blood or thyroid tissue (not recorded which). The receptors were sampled from an adult man with Graves' hyperthyroidism.

This clonotype has at least ten counts. V is TRBV7-2 and J is TRBJ1-3; D is uncertain. The CDR3 contains 15 residues. Trimming cost V 0 bases and J 0 bases, with 6 bases left between them. CDR1 SGHTA and CDR2 FQGNSA come from the germline V gene. CDR3 nucleotide sequence: TGTGCCAGCAGCTTAGCGGCAACCTCTGGAAACACCATATATTTT. Its translation is CASSLAATSGNTIYF.

The table lists this clonotype with many counts. V and J are TRBV11-2 and TRBJ2-7, with 8 positions matching TRBD2. V lost 8 bases to trimming and J lost 3 bases; unmatched junction nucleotides: 18. The CDR3 consists of 17 residues. Germline CDR1 SGHAT, CDR2 FQNNGV. Here the CDR3 DNA reads TGTGCCAGCGAAACAATACAGCGGGAGAGAGCCCGCTACGAGCAGTACTTC. It specifies CASETIQRERARYEQYF.

The genes are TRBV19 and TRBJ1-2; tentative D call: TRBD1 (6 bases). Between the trimmed V and J ends, which lost 1 base and 2 bases, there was a span of 11 bases. Germline CDR1 and CDR2: LNHDA and SQIVND (reference sequence). The CDR3 runs 15 residues. The DNA for the CDR3 is TGTGCCAGTAGTATAGTAGGGGACATGAACTATGGCTACACCTTC. Its translation: CASSIVGDMNYGYTF.

This clonotype was detected many times. This chain links TRBV5-1 with TRBJ2-7; D is tentatively TRBD1 or TRBD2 (5 bases each). Germline V gene sequence: CDR1 SGHRS, CDR2 YFSETQ. V lost 4 bases and J 4 bases, leaving 18 bases between the germline ends. The CDR3 is 15 residues long. CDR3 DNA: TGCGCCAGCAGCGCCGGGACGGCCCTTTTATACGAGCAGTACTTC. It translates to CASSAGTALLYEQYF.

The chain recombines TRBV20-1 with TRBJ2-3, with 10 nucleotides matching TRBD2. J lost 4 bases, V lost 5 bases, and 9 bases had no gene match. Germline-derived CDR1 and CDR2 are DFQATT and SNEGSKA (reference sequence). The CDR3 is 15 amino acids. This CDR3 reads CSAGLAGDFADTQYF. The DNA for the CDR3 is TGCAGTGCTGGGCTAGCGGGAGATTTTGCAGATACGCAGTATTTT.